This is a list of T cell receptor beta chains from one sample in a study of shared clonotypes between healthy human individuals. Generated by immunoSEQ multiplex PCR, the TCRdb table keeps only in-frame clones and is missing some. There are about 300,000 clones in the sample; approximately 79% occur only once, and under 13% lies in the top ten. The source material was memory CD4+ T cells sorted from blood. These TCRs come from a man aged 25 to 40 in good health. The conserved cysteine and the conserved F or W are not part of the CDR3 here. Fields, in order: CDR3 length, V gene, CDR3 protein.

CDR3 length: 13; V gene: TRBV7-9; CDR3 protein: ASSRLGGAKNIQY
CDR3 length: 11; V gene: TRBV27; CDR3 protein: ASSGSYLNEQF
CDR3 length: 13; V gene: TRBV6-5; CDR3 protein: ASRVTRGAYNEQF
CDR3 length: 15; V gene: TRBV11-1; CDR3 protein: ASSLGSLGLLQETQY
CDR3 length: 14; V gene: TRBV28; CDR3 protein: ASSLNHAGAPNKQF
CDR3 length: 11; V gene: TRBV10-3; CDR3 protein: AIMPPGGETQY
CDR3 length: 13; V gene: TRBV19; CDR3 protein: ASSLPGQGFEKLF
CDR3 length: 10; V gene: TRBV5-6; CDR3 protein: ASTFQGLELF
CDR3 length: 13; V gene: TRBV2; CDR3 protein: ASSVGRESSYEQY
CDR3 length: 10; V gene: TRBV29-1; CDR3 protein: SVDTGAGGAF
CDR3 length: 13; V gene: TRBV7-8; CDR3 protein: ASSLAQRGALPQH
CDR3 length: 12; V gene: TRBV2; CDR3 protein: ASSETGGHQPQH
CDR3 length: 12; V gene: TRBV7-6; CDR3 protein: ASSRTDGTYEQY
CDR3 length: 14; V gene: TRBV14; CDR3 protein: ASSLQGAFGKNIQY
CDR3 length: 11; V gene: TRBV19; CDR3 protein: ASSGSAAETQY
CDR3 length: 11; V gene: TRBV18; CDR3 protein: ASYADRGNEQF
CDR3 length: 11; V gene: TRBV19; CDR3 protein: ASTRGGGYEQY
CDR3 length: 12; V gene: TRBV5-1; CDR3 protein: ASSTGQGAYEQY
CDR3 length: 13; V gene: TRBV19; CDR3 protein: ASSTNSGSGYEQY
CDR3 length: 17; V gene: TRBV4-2; CDR3 protein: ASSQDWRQGASGANVLT
CDR3 length: 12; V gene: TRBV18; CDR3 protein: ASSPKGGGETQY
CDR3 length: 14; V gene: TRBV2; CDR3 protein: ASSGGTGASNQPQH
CDR3 length: 12; V gene: TRBV18; CDR3 protein: ASSLSSGSYEQY
CDR3 length: 14; V gene: TRBV5-4; CDR3 protein: ASSFSGVSGYNEQF
CDR3 length: 13; V gene: TRBV5-8; CDR3 protein: ASSLELAGAYEQY
CDR3 length: 14; V gene: TRBV11-3; CDR3 protein: ASSLERGNGSYEQY
CDR3 length: 15; V gene: TRBV2; CDR3 protein: ASSRERREWGTDTQY
CDR3 length: 12; V gene: TRBV2; CDR3 protein: ASSLQGRGQPQH
CDR3 length: 15; V gene: TRBV10-1; CDR3 protein: AGYGGVPSQPKNIQY
CDR3 length: 14; V gene: TRBV4-2; CDR3 protein: ASSQDQASGANVLT
CDR3 length: 12; V gene: TRBV21-1; CDR3 protein: ASTKDSPSGELF
CDR3 length: 12; V gene: TRBV7-2; CDR3 protein: ASSLGKNTGELF